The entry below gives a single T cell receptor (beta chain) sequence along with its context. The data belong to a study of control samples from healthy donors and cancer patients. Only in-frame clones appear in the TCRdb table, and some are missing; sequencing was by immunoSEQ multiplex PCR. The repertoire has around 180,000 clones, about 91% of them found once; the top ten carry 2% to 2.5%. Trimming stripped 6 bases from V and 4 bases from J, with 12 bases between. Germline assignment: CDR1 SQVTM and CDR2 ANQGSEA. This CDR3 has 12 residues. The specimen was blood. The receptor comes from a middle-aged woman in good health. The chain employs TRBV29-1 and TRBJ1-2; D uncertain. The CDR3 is CSVERQGYGYTF. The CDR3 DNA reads TGCAGCGTAGAGCGACAAGGCTATGGCTACACCTTC.